This TCR beta chain was documented in a study of blood T cell repertoires in COVID-19. In the study overall: The United States, Italy and Spain supplied acute and convalescent COVID-19 samples. In each case, the material was cDNA or gDNA derived from T cells, B-cell-depleted T cells, or PBMCs.

From germline, CDR1 is MNHNS and CDR2 SASEGT. The CDR3 consists of 16 residues. V lost 4 bases, J lost 9 bases, and 19 bases lay in between. Data came from immunoSEQ multiplex PCR; TCRdb stores just in-frame clones and leaves some out. The sample carries about 360,000 clones, roughly 86% recorded once. The clonotype comes from a human donor in a cohort sampled during active COVID-19. The chain combines TRBV6-1 with TRBJ1-6; D possibly corresponds to TRBD1 (5 bases). The sample comprised peripheral blood. The CDR3 bases are TGTGCCAGCAGTGCCAACCGAGGCGGGGGGGGTTCACCCCTCCACTTT. Protein product: CASSANRGGGGSPLHF.